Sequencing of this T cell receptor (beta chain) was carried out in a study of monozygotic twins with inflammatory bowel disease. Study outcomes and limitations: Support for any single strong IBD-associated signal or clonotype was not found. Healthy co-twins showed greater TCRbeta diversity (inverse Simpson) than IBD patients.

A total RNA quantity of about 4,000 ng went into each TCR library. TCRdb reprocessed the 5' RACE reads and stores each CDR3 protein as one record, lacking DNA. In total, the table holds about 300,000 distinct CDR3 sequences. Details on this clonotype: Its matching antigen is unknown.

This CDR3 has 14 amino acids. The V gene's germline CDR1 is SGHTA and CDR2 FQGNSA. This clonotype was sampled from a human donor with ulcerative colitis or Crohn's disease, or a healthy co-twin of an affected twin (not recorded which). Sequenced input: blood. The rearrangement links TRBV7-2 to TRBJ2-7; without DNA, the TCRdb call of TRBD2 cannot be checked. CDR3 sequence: CASSEAGGSSMRYF.